This TCR beta chain was retrieved from a study of molecular identifiers for immune sequencing clone quantification. CDR3 length equals 13 residues. Germline assignment: CDR1 LGHNA and CDR2 YSLEER. Trimming shortened V by 0 bases and J by 8 bases, and 10 bases separated the two germline ends. In its sample, this clonotype was seen once. Preparation of naive CD8 libraries involved roughly 19,000 to 1,100,000 sorted cells and 10%, 30% or 50% RNA. In TCRdb, the PCR reads were re-called with MiXCR into one record per CDR3 protein. Seen here are just under 650,000 distinct CDR3 sequences, approximately 20% observed once, and the top ten hold roughly 0.9%.

This receptor was obtained from a human donor in good health. Some libraries in this study had Jurkat cell RNA spiked in. The source material was naive CD8+ T cells from blood, with Jurkat cell RNA spiked in. Subset: FACS-sorted CD8+CD4-CCR7+CD45RA+ naive T cells. The chain has TRBV4-3 and TRBJ1-2; D unresolved. The CDR3 is CASSQDRSSGYTF. The CDR3 DNA follows: TGCGCCAGCAGCCAAGACAGGTCGAGCGGCTACACCTTC.